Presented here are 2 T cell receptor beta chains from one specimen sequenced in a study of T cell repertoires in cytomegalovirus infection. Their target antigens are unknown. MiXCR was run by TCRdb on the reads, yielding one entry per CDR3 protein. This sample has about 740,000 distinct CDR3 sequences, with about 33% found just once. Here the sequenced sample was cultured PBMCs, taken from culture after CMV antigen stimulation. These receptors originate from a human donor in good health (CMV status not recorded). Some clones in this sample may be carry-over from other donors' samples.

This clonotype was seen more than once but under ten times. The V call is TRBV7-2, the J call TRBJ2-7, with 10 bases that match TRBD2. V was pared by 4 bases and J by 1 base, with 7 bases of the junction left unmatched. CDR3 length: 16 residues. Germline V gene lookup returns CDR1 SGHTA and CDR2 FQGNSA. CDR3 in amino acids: CASSSVSGGSSYEQYF. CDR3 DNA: TGTGCCAGCAGCTCCGTTAGCGGGGGGAGTTCCTACGAGCAGTACTTC.

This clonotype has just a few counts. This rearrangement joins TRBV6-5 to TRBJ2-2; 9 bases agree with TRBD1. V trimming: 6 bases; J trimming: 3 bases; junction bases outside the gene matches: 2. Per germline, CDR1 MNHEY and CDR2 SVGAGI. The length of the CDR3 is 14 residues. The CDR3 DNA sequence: TGTGCCAGCAGACGGGACAGGGACACCGGGGAGCTGTTTTTT. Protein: CASRRDRDTGELFF.